This passage covers 2 T cell receptor beta chains from one sample sequenced in a study of T-cell reconstitution after alpha-beta-depleted transplantation in children. A TCRbeta library incorporating unique molecular identifiers was prepared. TCRdb passed the PCR reads through MiXCR, listing each CDR3 protein once. The sample includes around 250,000 distinct CDR3 sequences, about 25% of them seen just once. The sample in question was PBMCs, obtained before TCRalphabeta/CD19-depleted stem cell transplant. The receptors derive from a girl aged 2-10 years with Fanconi anemia, due to receive a stem cell transplant.

The chain uses TRBV12-3 or TRBV12-4 and TRBJ1-4; TRBD1 aligns across 7 bases. This CDR3 comprises 14 residues. V gave up 6 bases and J gave up 6 bases; unmatched junction bases: 7. The CDR3 sequence: CASRSGTVYEKLFF. Here the CDR3 DNA reads TGTGCCAGCAGATCCGGGACAGTCTATGAAAAACTGTTTTTT.

The gene calls are TRBV28 and TRBJ2-5, with 10 bases that match TRBD1. CDR3 length: 17 residues. Germline V gives CDR1 MDHEN, CDR2 SYDVKM. With 3 bases clipped from V and 5 bases from J, the junction kept 12 bases outside the gene matches. CDR3 nucleotide sequence: TGTGCCAGCAGTTTCGCATTACCGGGACAGGGGTGGGAGACCCAGTACTTC. Protein: CASSFALPGQGWETQYF.